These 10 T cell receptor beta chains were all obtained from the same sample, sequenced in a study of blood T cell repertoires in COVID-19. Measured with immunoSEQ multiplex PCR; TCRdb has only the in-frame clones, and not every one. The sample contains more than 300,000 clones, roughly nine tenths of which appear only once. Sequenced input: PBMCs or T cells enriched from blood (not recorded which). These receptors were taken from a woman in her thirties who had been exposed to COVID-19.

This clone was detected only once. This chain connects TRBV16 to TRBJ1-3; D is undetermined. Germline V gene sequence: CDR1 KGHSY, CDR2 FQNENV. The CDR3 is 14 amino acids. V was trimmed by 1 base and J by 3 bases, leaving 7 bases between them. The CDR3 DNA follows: TGTGCCAGCAGCCAATGGGCAGATGGAAACACCATATATTTT. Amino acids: CASSQWADGNTIYF.

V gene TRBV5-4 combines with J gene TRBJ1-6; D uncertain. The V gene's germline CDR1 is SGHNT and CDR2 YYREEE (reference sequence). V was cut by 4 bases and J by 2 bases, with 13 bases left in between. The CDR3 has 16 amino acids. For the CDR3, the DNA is TGTGCCAGCAGCCCCGGCCCGACTCCCTATAATTCACCCCTCCACTTT. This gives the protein CASSPGPTPYNSPLHF.

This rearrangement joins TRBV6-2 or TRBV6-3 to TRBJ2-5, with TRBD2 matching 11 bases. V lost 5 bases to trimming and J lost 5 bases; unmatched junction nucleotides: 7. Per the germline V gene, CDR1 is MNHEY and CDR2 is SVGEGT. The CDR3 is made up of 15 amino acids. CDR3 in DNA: TGTGCCAGCAGTATCCCACTAGCGGGGGTGGAGACCCAGTACTTC. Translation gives CASSIPLAGVETQYF.

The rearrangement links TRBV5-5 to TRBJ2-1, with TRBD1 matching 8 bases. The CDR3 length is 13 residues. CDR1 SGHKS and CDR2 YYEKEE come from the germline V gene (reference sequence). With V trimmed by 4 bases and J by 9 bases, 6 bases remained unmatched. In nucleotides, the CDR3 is TGTGCCAGCAGCCGGACAGGGATTGGTGAGCAGTTCTTC. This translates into CASSRTGIGEQFF.

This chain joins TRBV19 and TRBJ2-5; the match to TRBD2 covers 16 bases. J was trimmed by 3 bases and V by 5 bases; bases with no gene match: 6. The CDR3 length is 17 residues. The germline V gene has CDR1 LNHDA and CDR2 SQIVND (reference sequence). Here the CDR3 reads CASSPGTSGGDKETQYF. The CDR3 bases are TGTGCCAGTAGTCCTGGGACTAGCGGGGGGGACAAAGAGACCCAGTACTTC.

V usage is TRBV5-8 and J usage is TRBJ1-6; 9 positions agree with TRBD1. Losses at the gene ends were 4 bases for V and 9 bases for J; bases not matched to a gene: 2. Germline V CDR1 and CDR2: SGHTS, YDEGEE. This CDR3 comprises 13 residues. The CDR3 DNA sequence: TGTGCCAGCAGCCCGGGACAGGGTTCACCCCTCCACTTT. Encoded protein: CASSPGQGSPLHF.

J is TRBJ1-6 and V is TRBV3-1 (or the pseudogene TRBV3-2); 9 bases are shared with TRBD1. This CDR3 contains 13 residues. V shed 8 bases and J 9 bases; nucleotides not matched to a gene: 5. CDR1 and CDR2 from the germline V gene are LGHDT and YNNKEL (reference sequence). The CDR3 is CASGTGKGSPLHF. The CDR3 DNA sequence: TGTGCCAGCGGGACAGGGAAGGGTTCACCCCTCCACTTT.

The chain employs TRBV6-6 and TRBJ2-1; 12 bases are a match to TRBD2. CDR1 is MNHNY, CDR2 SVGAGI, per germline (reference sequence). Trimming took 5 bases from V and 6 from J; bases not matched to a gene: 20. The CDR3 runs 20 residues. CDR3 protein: CASSRTIPTSGGPPGNEQFF. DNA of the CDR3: TGTGCCAGCAGTCGAACCATCCCGACTAGCGGGGGCCCCCCTGGCAATGAGCAGTTCTTC.

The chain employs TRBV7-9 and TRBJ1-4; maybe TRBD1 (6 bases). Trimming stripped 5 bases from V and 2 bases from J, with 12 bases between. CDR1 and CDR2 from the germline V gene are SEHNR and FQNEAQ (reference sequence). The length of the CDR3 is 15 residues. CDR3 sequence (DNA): TGTGCCAGCAGCAAACAGGGCGCGACTAATGAAAAACTGTTTTTT. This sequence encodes CASSKQGATNEKLFF.

In nucleotides, the CDR3 is TGTGCCAGCAGCGACCCCCCGGGGACTGAAGCTTTCTTT. Translated: CASSDPPGTEAFF. This chain links TRBV6-5 with TRBJ1-1; no definite D call. V lost 6 bases and J lost 5, with 13 bases in between. Germline loops: CDR1 MNHEY, CDR2 SVGAGI. The CDR3 totals 13 residues.